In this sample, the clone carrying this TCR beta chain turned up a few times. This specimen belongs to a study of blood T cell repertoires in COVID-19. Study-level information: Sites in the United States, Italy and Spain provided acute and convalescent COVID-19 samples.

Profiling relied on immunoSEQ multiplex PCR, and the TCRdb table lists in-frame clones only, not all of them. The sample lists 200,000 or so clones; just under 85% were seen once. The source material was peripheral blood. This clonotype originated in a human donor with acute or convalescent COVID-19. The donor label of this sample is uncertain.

The CDR3 spells CASSFAPFREAFF. The CDR3 DNA sequence: TGTGCCAGCAGTTTTGCGCCCTTCCGTGAAGCTTTCTTT. The chain uses TRBV27 and TRBJ1-1; D remains ambiguous. Germline lookup yields CDR1 MNHEY and CDR2 SMNVEV (reference sequence). V was pared by 3 bases and J by 7 bases, with 12 bases between. The CDR3 covers 13 residues.